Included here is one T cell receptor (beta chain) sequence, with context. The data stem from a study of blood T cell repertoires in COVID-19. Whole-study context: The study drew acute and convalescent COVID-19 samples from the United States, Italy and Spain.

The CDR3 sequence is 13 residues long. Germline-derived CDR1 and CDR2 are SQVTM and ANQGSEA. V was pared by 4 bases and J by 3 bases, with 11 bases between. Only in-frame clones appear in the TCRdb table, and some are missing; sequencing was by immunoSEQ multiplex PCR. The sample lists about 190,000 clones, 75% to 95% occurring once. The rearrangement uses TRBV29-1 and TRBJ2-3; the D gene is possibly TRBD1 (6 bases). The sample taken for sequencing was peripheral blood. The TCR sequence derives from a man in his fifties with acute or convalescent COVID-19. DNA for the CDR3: TGCAGCGTTGGGAGACAGGCTACAGATACGCAGTATTTT. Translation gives CSVGRQATDTQYF.